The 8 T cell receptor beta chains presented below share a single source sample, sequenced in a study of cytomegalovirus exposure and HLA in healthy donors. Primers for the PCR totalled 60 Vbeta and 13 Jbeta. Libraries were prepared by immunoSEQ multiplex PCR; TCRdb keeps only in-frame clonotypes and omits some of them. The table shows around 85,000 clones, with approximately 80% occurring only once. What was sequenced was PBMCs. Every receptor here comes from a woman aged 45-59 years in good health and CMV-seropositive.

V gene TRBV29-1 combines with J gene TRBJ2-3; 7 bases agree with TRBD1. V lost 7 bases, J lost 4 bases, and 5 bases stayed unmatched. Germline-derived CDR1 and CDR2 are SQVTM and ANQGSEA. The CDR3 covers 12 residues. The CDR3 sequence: CSEIGTADTQYF. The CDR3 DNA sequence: TGCAGCGAGATCGGGACAGCAGATACGCAGTATTTT.

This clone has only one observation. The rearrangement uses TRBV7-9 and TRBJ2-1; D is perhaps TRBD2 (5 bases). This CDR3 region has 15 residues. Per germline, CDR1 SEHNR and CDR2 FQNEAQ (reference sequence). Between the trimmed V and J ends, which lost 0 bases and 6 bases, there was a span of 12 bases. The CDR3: CASSLAGVVSNEQFF. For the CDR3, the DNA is TGTGCCAGCAGCTTAGCGGGAGTAGTCAGCAATGAGCAGTTCTTC.

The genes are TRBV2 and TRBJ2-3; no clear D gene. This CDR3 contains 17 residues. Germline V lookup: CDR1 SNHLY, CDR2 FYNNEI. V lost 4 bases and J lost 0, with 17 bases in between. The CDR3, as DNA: TGTGCCAGCAGTGGAAAACCCTATTTCTCTAGCACAGATACGCAGTATTTT. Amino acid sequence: CASSGKPYFSSTDTQYF.

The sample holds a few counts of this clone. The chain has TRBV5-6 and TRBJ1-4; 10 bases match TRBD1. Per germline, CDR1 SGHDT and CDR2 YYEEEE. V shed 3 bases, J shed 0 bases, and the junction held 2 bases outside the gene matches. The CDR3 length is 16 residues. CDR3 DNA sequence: TGTGCCAGCAGCTGGGGACAGGGGTCAACTAATGAAAAACTGTTTTTT. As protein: CASSWGQGSTNEKLFF. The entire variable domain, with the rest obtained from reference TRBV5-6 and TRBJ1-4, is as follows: DAGVTQSPTHLIKTRGQQVTLRCSPKSGHDTVSWYQQALGQGPQFIFQYYEEEERQRGNFPDRFSGHQFPNYSSELNVNALLLGDSALYLCASSWGQGSTNEKLFFGSGTQLSVL.

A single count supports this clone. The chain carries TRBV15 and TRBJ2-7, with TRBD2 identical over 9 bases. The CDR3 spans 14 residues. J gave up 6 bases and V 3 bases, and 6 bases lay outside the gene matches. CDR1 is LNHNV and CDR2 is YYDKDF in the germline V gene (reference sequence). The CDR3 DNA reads TGTGCCACCAGCAGGGGACTAGCAGAGGGCGAGCAGTACGTC. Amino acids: CATSRGLAEGEQYV.

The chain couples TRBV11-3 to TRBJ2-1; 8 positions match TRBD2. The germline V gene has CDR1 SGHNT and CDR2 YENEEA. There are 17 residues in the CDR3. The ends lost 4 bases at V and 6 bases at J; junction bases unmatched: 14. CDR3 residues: CASSSEFGAGDRNEQFF. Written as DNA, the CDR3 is TGTGCCAGCAGCTCCGAGTTTGGAGCGGGAGACCGCAATGAGCAGTTCTTC.

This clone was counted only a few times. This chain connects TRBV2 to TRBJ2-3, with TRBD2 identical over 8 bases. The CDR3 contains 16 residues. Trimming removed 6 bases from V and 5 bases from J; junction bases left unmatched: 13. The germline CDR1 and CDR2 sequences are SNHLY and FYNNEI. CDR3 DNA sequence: TGTGCCAGCAGCCGGCCCCGGGGGGGCTGGAAAGATACGCAGTATTTT. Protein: CASSRPRGGWKDTQYF.

The DNA of the CDR3 is TGTGCCAGCAGCCCAGGGACAGACCCACATGGCTACACCTTC. Its translation: CASSPGTDPHGYTF. The chain joins TRBV11-2 to TRBJ1-2, with 7 bases fitting TRBD1. Trimming removed 5 bases from V and 6 bases from J; junction bases left unmatched: 9. This CDR3 has 14 residues. Germline CDR1 reads SGHAT; CDR2 reads FQNNGV.